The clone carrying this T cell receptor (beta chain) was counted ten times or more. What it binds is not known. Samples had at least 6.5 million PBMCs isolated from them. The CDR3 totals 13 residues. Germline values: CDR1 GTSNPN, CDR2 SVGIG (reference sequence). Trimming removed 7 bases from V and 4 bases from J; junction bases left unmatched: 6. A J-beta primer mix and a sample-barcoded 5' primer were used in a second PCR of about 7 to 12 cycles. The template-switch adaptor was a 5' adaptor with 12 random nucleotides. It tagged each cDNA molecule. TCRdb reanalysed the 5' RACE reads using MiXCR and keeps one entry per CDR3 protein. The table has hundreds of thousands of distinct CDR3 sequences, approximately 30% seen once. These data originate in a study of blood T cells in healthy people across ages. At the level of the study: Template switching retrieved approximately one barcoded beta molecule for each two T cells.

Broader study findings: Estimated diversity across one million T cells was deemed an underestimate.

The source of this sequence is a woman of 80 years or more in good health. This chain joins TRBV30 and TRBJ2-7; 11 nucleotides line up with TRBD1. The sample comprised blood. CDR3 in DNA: TGTGCCTTCAGGACAGGGGGCAAATACGAGCAGTACTTC. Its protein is CAFRTGGKYEQYF.